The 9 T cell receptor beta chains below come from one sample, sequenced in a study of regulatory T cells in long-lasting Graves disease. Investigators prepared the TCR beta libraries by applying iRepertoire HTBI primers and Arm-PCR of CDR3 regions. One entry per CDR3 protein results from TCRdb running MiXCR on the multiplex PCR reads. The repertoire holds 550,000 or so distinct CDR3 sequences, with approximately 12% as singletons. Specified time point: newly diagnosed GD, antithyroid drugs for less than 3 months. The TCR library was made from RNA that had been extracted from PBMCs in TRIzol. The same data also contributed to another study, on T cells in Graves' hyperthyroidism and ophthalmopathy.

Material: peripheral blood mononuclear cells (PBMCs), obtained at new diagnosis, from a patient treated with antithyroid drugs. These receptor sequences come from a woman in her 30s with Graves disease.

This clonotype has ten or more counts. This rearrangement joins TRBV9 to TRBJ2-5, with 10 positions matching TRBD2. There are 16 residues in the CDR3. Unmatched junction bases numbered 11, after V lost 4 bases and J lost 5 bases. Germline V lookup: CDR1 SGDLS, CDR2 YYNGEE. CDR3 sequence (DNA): TGTGCCAGCAGCCCCTCCAGCGGGAGGGCTGGGGAGACCCAGTACTTC. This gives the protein CASSPSSGRAGETQYF.

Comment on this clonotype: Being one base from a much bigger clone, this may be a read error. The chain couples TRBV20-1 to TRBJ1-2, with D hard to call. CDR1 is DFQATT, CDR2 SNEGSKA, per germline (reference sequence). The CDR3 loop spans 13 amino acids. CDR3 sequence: CSARVLGRYGHTF. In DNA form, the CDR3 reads TGCAGTGCTAGAGTCTTAGGGCGTTATGGCCACACCTTC.

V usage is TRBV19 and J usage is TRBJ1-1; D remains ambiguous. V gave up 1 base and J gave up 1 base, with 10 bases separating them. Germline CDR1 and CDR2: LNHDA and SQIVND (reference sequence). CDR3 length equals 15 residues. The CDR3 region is CASSIVGTPNTEAFF. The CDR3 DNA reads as TGTGCCAGTAGTATAGTAGGCACCCCGAACACTGAAGCTTTCTTT.

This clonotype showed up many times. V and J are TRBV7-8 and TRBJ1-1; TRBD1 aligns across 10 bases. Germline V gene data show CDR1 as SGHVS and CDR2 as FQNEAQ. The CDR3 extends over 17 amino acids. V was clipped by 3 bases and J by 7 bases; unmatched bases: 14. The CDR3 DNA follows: TGTGCCAGCAGCTTTTTCTCCGGGACAGGGGTCTTGGATGAAGCTTTCTTT. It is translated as CASSFFSGTGVLDEAFF.

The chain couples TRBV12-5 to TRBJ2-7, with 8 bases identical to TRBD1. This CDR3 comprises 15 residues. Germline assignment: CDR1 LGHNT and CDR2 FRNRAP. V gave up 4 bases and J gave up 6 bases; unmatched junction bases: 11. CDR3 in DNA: TGTGCTAGTGGTTCCTCAGGGGGCCGCTTTGGCGAGCAGTACTTC. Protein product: CASGSSGGRFGEQYF.

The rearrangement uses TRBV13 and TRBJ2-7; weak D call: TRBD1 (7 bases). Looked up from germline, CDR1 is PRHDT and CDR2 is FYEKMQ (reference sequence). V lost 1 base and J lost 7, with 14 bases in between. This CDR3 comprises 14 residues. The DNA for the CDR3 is TGTGCCAGCAGCTTAGCCGGGGGACAGTGGGAGCAGTACTTC. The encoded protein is CASSLAGGQWEQYF.

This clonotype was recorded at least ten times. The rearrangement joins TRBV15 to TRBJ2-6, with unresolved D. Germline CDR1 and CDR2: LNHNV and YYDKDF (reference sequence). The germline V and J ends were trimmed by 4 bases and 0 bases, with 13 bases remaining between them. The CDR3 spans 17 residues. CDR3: CATSTLSSASGANVLTF. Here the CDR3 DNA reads TGTGCCACCAGCACACTATCCTCAGCCTCTGGGGCCAACGTCCTGACTTTC.

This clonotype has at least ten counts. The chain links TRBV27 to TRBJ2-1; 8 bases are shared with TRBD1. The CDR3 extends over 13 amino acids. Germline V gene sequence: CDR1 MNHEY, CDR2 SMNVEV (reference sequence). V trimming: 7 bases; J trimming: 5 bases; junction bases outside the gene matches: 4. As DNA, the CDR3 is TGTGCCAGCAAGGGACAGGCGAACAATGAGCAGTTCTTC. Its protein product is CASKGQANNEQFF.

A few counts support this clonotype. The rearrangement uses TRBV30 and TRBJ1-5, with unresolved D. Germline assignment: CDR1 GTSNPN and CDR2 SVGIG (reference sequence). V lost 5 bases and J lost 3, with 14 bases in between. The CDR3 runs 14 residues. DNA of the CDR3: TGTGCCTGGCGAAACGGGCTTACCAATCAGCCCCAGCATTTT. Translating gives CAWRNGLTNQPQHF.